These 25 T cell receptor beta chains originate from one sample sequenced in a study of blood T cell repertoires in COVID-19. Clones were sequenced by immunoSEQ multiplex PCR, and TCRdb holds only the in-frame ones, with some missing. Of almost 350,000 clones listed, about 90% were seen once; the top ten hold over 0.9%. The sequencing input was PBMCs or T cells enriched from blood (not recorded which). The source is a woman aged 30 to 39 who had been exposed to COVID-19.

CDR3 nucleotide sequence: TGTGCCAGCAGCTTAGACCCCTTCAGGGAAAGGGCCACTGAAGCTTTCTTT. This encodes CASSLDPFRERATEAFF. The chain uses TRBV7-9 and TRBJ1-1; perhaps TRBD1 as D (5 bases). Per the germline V gene, CDR1 is SEHNR and CDR2 is FQNEAQ (reference sequence). The CDR3 sequence is 17 residues long. V was pared by 1 base and J by 4 bases, with 19 bases between.

This clone was detected once. The V gene is TRBV28, the J gene TRBJ1-2; D gene ambiguous. This CDR3 contains 12 residues. V dropped 4 bases and J dropped 8 bases, with 11 bases sitting between them. CDR1 and CDR2 from the germline V gene are MDHEN and SYDVKM. The CDR3 sequence is CASSSTPGGYTF. CDR3 DNA: TGTGCCAGCAGTTCCACCCCCGGGGGCTACACCTTC.

V and J are TRBV9 and TRBJ2-1; 11 bases agree with TRBD2. The germline gives CDR1 SGDLS, CDR2 YYNGEE. This CDR3 has 16 residues. Trimming removed 1 base from V and 6 bases from J; junction bases left unmatched: 6. CDR3 DNA: TGTGCCAGCAGCGTACCTCTAGCGGGAGGCCTCAATGAGCAGTTCTTC. Translating it yields CASSVPLAGGLNEQFF.

V gene TRBV14 combines with J gene TRBJ1-2, with D hard to call. In germline, CDR1 is SGHDN, CDR2 FVKESK. The CDR3 is made up of 12 amino acids. Trimming took 1 base from V and 10 from J, leaving 10 bases between them. The CDR3 DNA reads TGTGCCAGCAGCCAAGTCAACGGGATCTACACCTTC. Its translation is CASSQVNGIYTF.

There are a few counts of this clone. The V and J genes are TRBV9 and TRBJ1-5; 8 bases agree with TRBD1. The CDR3 runs 15 residues. V lost 3 bases to trimming and J lost 6 bases; unmatched junction nucleotides: 8. Germline CDR1 SGDLS, CDR2 YYNGEE. The CDR3 is CASSAGTGQGQPQHF. The DNA of the CDR3 is TGTGCCAGCAGCGCCGGGACAGGCCAAGGTCAGCCCCAGCATTTT.

The chain employs TRBV10-1 and TRBJ2-1; TRBD2 aligns across 12 bases. This CDR3 is 14 amino acids long. Germline CDR1 is WNHNN and CDR2 is SYGVQD (reference sequence). J was trimmed by 8 bases and V by 4 bases; bases with no gene match: 3. As DNA, the CDR3 is TGCGCCAGCAGTGGAGGGACTAGCGGGCATGAGCAGTTCTTC. Encoded protein: CASSGGTSGHEQFF.

This chain joins TRBV12-3 or TRBV12-4 and TRBJ1-1; no firm D call. This CDR3 spans 11 amino acids. Trimming stripped 6 bases from V and 4 bases from J, with 6 bases between. This chain's CDR3 is CASSRSTEAFF. The CDR3, as DNA: TGTGCCAGCAGCCGGAGCACTGAAGCTTTCTTT.

This chain links TRBV30 with TRBJ1-3; D may be TRBD1 (6 bases). This CDR3 has 13 amino acids. Trimming took off 3 bases at V and 0 bases at J, with 6 bases between the two ends. Looked up from germline, CDR1 is GTSNPN and CDR2 is SVGIG (reference sequence). The CDR3, as DNA: TGTGCCTGGAGAGGGGGCTCTGGAAACACCATATATTTT. Translating gives CAWRGGSGNTIYF. Full variable domain (rest looked up from reference TRBV30 and TRBJ1-3): SQTIHQWPATLVQPVGSPLSLECTVEGTSNPNLYWYRQAAGRGLQLLFYSVGIGQISSEVPQNLSASRPQDRQFILSSKKLLLSDSGFYLCAWRGGSGNTIYFGEGSWLTVV.

The rearrangement links TRBV19 to TRBJ2-1; 12 positions agree with TRBD2. J gave up 8 bases and V 5 bases, and 10 bases lay outside the gene matches. Germline CDR1 is LNHDA and CDR2 is SQIVND (reference sequence). There are 16 residues in the CDR3. The CDR3 DNA reads as TGTGCCAGTAGTCCAAGCGGACTAGCGGGATACGATGAGCAGTTCTTC. Its translation is CASSPSGLAGYDEQFF.

V and J are TRBV11-3 and TRBJ2-1, with D perhaps TRBD1 (6 bases). In germline, CDR1 is SGHNT, CDR2 YENEEA. The length of the CDR3 is 13 residues. Trimming stripped 1 base from V and 6 bases from J, with 7 bases between. The chain's CDR3 is CASSLGRGNEQFF. The CDR3 region has the DNA TGTGCCAGCAGCTTAGGCAGGGGCAATGAGCAGTTCTTC. Looking up the rest from reference TRBV11-3 and TRBJ2-1 gives the full variable domain: EAGVVQSPRYKIIEKKQPVAFWCNPISGHNTLYWYLQNLGQGPELLIRYENEEAVDDSQLPKDRFSAERLKGVDSTLKIQPAELGDSAVYLCASSLGRGNEQFFGPGTRLTVL.

This sequence joins TRBV7-2 and TRBJ1-5; D ambiguous. This CDR3 has 13 amino acids. The V end lost 2 bases, the J end lost 2 bases, and 4 bases lay between the germline ends. The germline V gene encodes CDR1 SGHTA and CDR2 FQGNSA. CDR3 DNA: TGTGCCAGCAGCTTAACAGGCAATCAGCCCCAGCATTTT. It yields the protein CASSLTGNQPQHF.

The chain has TRBV12-3 or TRBV12-4 and TRBJ1-2; 7 positions match TRBD1. This CDR3 is 13 amino acids long. V trimming: 10 bases; J trimming: 3 bases; junction bases outside the gene matches: 8. DNA of the CDR3: TGTGCCACCTGGGGGACAGAGGACTATGGCTACACCTTC. Amino acid sequence: CATWGTEDYGYTF.

V is TRBV5-3 and J is TRBJ1-1; D gene uncertain. TRBV5-3 is an ORF, with its function uncertain. With 4 bases removed from V and 5 bases from J, the gap between germline ends came to 27 bases. The CDR3 runs to 18 residues. CDR3 in amino acids: CARSPPPLESFGKTEAFF. The CDR3 coding sequence is TGTGCCAGAAGCCCCCCCCCTCTTGAGTCTTTCGGGAAGACTGAAGCTTTCTTT.

The chain recombines TRBV10-2 with TRBJ1-2, with 7 bases matching TRBD1. The CDR3 spans 14 residues. V was clipped by 2 bases and J by 10 bases; unmatched bases: 10. From germline, CDR1 is WSHSY and CDR2 SAAADI. The DNA for the CDR3 is TGCGCCAGCAGTGAGAGTTTCCAGGGGGGCCCCTACACCTTC. It specifies CASSESFQGGPYTF.

The table lists this clone with a count of one. This chain uses TRBV28 with TRBJ1-3; 7 nucleotides agree with TRBD1. The germline CDR1 and CDR2 sequences are MDHEN and SYDVKM. Unmatched junction bases numbered 12, after V lost 8 bases and J lost 2 bases. The CDR3 runs to 16 residues. The CDR3 here is CASVRLFQGAGNTIYF. CDR3 in DNA: TGTGCCAGCGTTCGTCTTTTTCAGGGGGCTGGAAACACCATATATTTT. Together with reference TRBV28 and TRBJ1-3, the CDR3 gives the full variable domain: DVKVTQSSRYLVKRTGEKVFLECVQDMDHENMFWYRQDPGLGLRLIYFSYDVKMKEKGDIPEGYSVSREKKERFSLILESASTNQTSMYLCASVRLFQGAGNTIYFGEGSWLTVV.

The gene calls are TRBV28 and TRBJ1-5; a possible D gene is TRBD1 (6 bases). Germline CDR1 and CDR2: MDHEN and SYDVKM. Trimming stripped 6 bases from V and 5 bases from J, with 20 bases between. This CDR3 has 16 amino acids. CDR3 protein: CASSSTLQGPDQPQHF. The CDR3 DNA reads as TGTGCCAGCAGCTCAACCTTACAGGGTCCAGATCAGCCCCAGCATTTT.

In its sample, this clone was seen a few times. This chain connects TRBV28 to TRBJ2-7, with TRBD2 matching 9 bases. This CDR3 spans 18 amino acids. CDR1 and CDR2 (germline): MDHEN, SYDVKM. Trimming cost V 2 bases and J 0 bases; bases outside gene matches: 11. The CDR3 nucleotides read TGTGCCAGCAGTTTACCGGGACTAGCATCAATCTTCTCCTACGAGCAGTACTTC. It encodes CASSLPGLASIFSYEQYF.

The chain links TRBV3-1 (or the pseudogene TRBV3-2) to TRBJ2-4; no clear D gene. Germline CDR1 reads LGHDT; CDR2 reads YNNKEL (reference sequence). The CDR3 has 12 residues. The V gene lost 3 bases and the J gene lost 8 bases, with 8 bases spanning the gap. CDR3 sequence: CASSQPGDIQYF. CDR3 DNA: TGTGCCAGCAGCCAGCCTGGAGACATTCAGTACTTC.

V and J are TRBV30 and TRBJ2-2, with TRBD1 matching 8 bases. This CDR3 is built from 13 residues. Per the germline V gene, CDR1 is GTSNPN and CDR2 is SVGIG (reference sequence). With V trimmed by 2 bases and J by 6 bases, 2 bases remained unmatched. CDR3 nucleotide sequence: TGTGCCTGGAGTCCACAGGGGGCCGGGGAGCTGTTTTTT. Amino acids: CAWSPQGAGELFF.

The chain is built from TRBV5-1 and TRBJ2-3; 7 nucleotides line up with TRBD2. The germline V gene has CDR1 SGHRS and CDR2 YFSETQ. V lost 5 bases to trimming and J lost 1 base; unmatched junction nucleotides: 7. The CDR3 has 15 residues. The CDR3 DNA is TGCGCCAGCAGAGAGGGGAGGGCCGGCACAGATACGCAGTATTTT. Translation: CASREGRAGTDTQYF.

The chain links TRBV5-1 to TRBJ2-7; D perhaps matches TRBD2 (5 bases). Between the trimmed V and J ends, which lost 2 bases and 0 bases, there was a span of 27 bases. CDR1 SGHRS and CDR2 YFSETQ come from the germline V gene. The CDR3 is 20 residues long. CDR3 bases: TGCGCCAGCAGCTTCAACACCAGACCAGACGGGATTTCGAGCTCCTACGAGCAGTACTTC. Translated: CASSFNTRPDGISSSYEQYF.

V usage is TRBV27 and J usage is TRBJ2-3; perhaps TRBD2 as D (5 bases). Trimming cost V 11 bases and J 4 bases, with 13 bases left between them. CDR1 is MNHEY, CDR2 SMNVEV, per germline (reference sequence). The CDR3 is 12 residues long. The CDR3: CAVRVGADTQYF. DNA for the CDR3: TGTGCCGTGAGGGTTGGCGCAGATACGCAGTATTTT.

This rearrangement joins TRBV5-1 to TRBJ2-3, with 8 bases fitting TRBD2. The CDR3 loop spans 17 amino acids. The germline V gene has CDR1 SGHRS and CDR2 YFSETQ. V was clipped by 4 bases and J by 2 bases; unmatched bases: 12. The CDR3 here is CASSPLVVAGNTDTQYF. The CDR3 nucleotides read TGCGCCAGCAGCCCCCTGGTGGTAGCGGGGAACACAGATACGCAGTATTTT.

This chain links TRBV10-3 with TRBJ2-7; TRBD2 matches 8 bases. Germline-derived CDR1 and CDR2 are ENHRY and SYGVKD. Unmatched junction bases numbered 9, after V lost 2 bases and J lost 3 bases. The CDR3 contains 16 residues. CDR3 amino acids: CAISEATSGVFYEQYF. The CDR3 DNA is TGTGCCATCAGTGAGGCAACTAGCGGAGTTTTCTACGAGCAGTACTTC.

Remarks on this clone: Additional DNA sequences in this sample encode the identical CDR3. The chain couples TRBV9 to TRBJ1-6, with unresolved D. The CDR3 totals 15 residues. Germline CDR1 reads SGDLS; CDR2 reads YYNGEE. Deletions cut 0 bases from V and 3 bases from J, with 7 bases between. The CDR3 coding sequence is TGTGCCAGCAGCGTAGGTGGCAGCTATAATTCACCCCTCCACTTT. Amino acid sequence: CASSVGGSYNSPLHF.